Listed here are 2 T cell receptor beta chains from one sample, sequenced in a study of shared clonotypes between healthy human individuals. Libraries were prepared by immunoSEQ multiplex PCR; TCRdb keeps only in-frame clonotypes and omits some of them. This sample has over 2 million clones, with about 95% found just once. Naive CD8 cells, CD45RO-negative and positively selected for CCR7, excluded terminally differentiated effector memory CD45RA+ cells. The sample taken for sequencing was naive CD8+ T cells sorted from blood. The receptors come from a man in his late teens or twenties in good health.

Remarks on this clone: This specimen includes other DNA sequences encoding the same CDR3. This sequence joins TRBV27 and TRBJ2-7, with 8 positions matching TRBD2. Trimming cost V 5 bases and J 4 bases; bases outside gene matches: 7. The germline gives CDR1 MNHEY, CDR2 SMNVEV (reference sequence). CDR3 length: 14 residues. The CDR3 here is CASSPVGGAYEQYF. The CDR3 region has the DNA TGTGCCAGCAGTCCAGTCGGGGGGGCGTACGAGCAGTACTTC.

The chain links TRBV27 to TRBJ2-7, with 13 bases that match TRBD2. With 5 bases clipped from V and 5 bases from J, the junction kept 9 bases outside the gene matches. The germline V gene has CDR1 MNHEY and CDR2 SMNVEV (reference sequence). This CDR3 has 16 amino acids. In DNA, the CDR3 is TGTGCCAGCAGTCCTCCGGGACTAGCGGGATTGAACGAGCAGTACTTC. It codes for CASSPPGLAGLNEQYF.